The entry below gives a single TCR beta chain sequence along with its context. No cognate antigen has been identified for it. Base qualities were left out, and no much larger clone turns up one base away. The V end loses 2 bases and the J end loses 3 bases, and a stretch of 14 bases separates them. From a lookup of the germline V gene, CDR1 and CDR2 are MNHEY and SVGAGI. The CDR3 measures 15 amino acids from cysteine to phenylalanine. The read is trimmed to its CDR3 DNA, 45 bases read in frame from base 1. CD8 naive samples consisted of CD45RO-negative cells that were positively selected for CCR7, yielding a CD45RA+CCR7+ population without TemRA cells. Donors were healthy HIV-negative adults with no recently reported acute infections or vaccinations. Every donor was a Caucasian adult residing in Nashville, Tennessee, USA. Blood was collected by leukapheresis, and PBMCs were isolated by Ficoll-Histopaque density gradient centrifugation and then cryopreserved in liquid nitrogen vapor phase. Analytical flow cytometry was used to check the purity and quantity of every magnetically sorted T cell population. Each sorted fraction had its genomic DNA isolated and then quantified by UV absorbance on a Nanodrop 2000c.

Using the deep immunoSEQ assay, multiplex PCR amplified TCR CDR3 regions from genomic DNA. Extracted genomic DNA from each cell subset was spread evenly across all wells of several immunoSEQ 96-well plates, with each plate serving as a replicate. For sorted subsets, about 200 ng genomic DNA, equal to some 30,000 T cell genomes, was loaded into each replicate PCR. The purified libraries were quantified using a Qubit 3.0 fluorometer, sized with a Bioanalyzer 2100, and then quantified again using the KAPA Library Quantification kit. Every immunoSEQ 96-well plate was sequenced on a separate single-read 150-cycle Illumina NextSeq 550 flow cell. Regarding the original processing steps: Because the immunoSEQ output included only junctional sequences and no quality scores, the filtering could not be the same as the filtering used for full-length reads. To assign V/J genes and CDR3, sequences were annotated using PyIR, a Python wrapper for IgBLAST v1.9, with IMGT germline references. Reads were filtered out if the reads had weak V/J assignments (E-value above 1e-6), no CDR3, stop codons, out-of-frame junctions, or ambiguous translated residues. A V3J clonotype was defined by an identical inferred V gene, J gene, and CDR3 amino acid sequence. To compute the percentage overlap between repertoires, the number of shared unique clonotypes was divided by the size of the smaller repertoire. Richness of each repertoire was evaluated using RTK rarefaction, the Chao1 estimator, and Recon v2.1 estimates of unobserved clonotypes. Generation probabilities for all TCRbeta clonotypes obtained by the gDNA method from four donors were computed using OLGA. Sourced from immuneACCESS, this table was stored by TCRdb with only in-frame sequences that have V and J called. A share of the clones is absent; for the studies checked, an unresolved V gene accounts for under half, and the remainder has no known explanation. D and trimming were read from the DNA, whereas the V and J calls and clone size are those reported in that table. Here the sample has about 2 million clones; just under 95% occur a single time. About 1.1% of the sample belongs to the ten largest clones.

This entry comes from a study of shared clonotypes between healthy human individuals (dated by TCRdb to the early 2020s). Looking at the study overall: The cohort included three men and two women between 18 and 49 years of age. Leukapheresis yielded between about 0.8 and 8.9 billion PBMCs per donor. To increase sequencing depth and limit assay-specific biases, different laboratories used diverse techniques to prepare libraries and sequence TCR repertoires. Per donor, three plates each were used for CD4 naive and CD4 memory, two for CD8 naive, and one for CD8 memory. Blood TCR repertoires of four to six healthy adults were deeply sequenced to estimate repertoire size and the extent of clonotype sharing between individuals.

Broad study findings and their caveats: Compared with non-shared clonotypes, clonotypes shared by all four sorted-subset donors had higher generation probabilities. Because the study included a small number of donors, the genetic and exposure-history diversity represented was limited. Pairwise subsampling indicated that sequencing depth was expected to affect the degree of clonotype sharing among donors. Sampling was restricted to blood, and TCR repertoires in tissues likely differ from the TCR repertoires found in blood. Larger estimated clonotype richness was generally found for naive subsets than for memory subsets. Rarefaction of sorted-subset datasets indicated incomplete sequencing despite the large sequencing depth. When several donors were compared, the shared fraction of clonotypes was around 5.1% for naive CD4, about 4% for naive CD8, 2% to 2.5% for memory CD4, and around 0.37% for memory CD8.

The sequence links TRBV6-5 to TRBJ2-7; perhaps TRBD1 is the D gene, with 6 bases matching. Sequencing input: naive CD8+ T cells sorted from blood. What the cell subset or site label conveys for this sample: CD45RA+CCR7+. This TCR was sampled from a man aged 18 to 29 in good health. The CDR3 region has the sequence CASSYEGQSLYEQYF. The nucleotides read TGTGCCAGCAGTTACGAAGGACAGAGTCTCTACGAGCAGTACTTC.